This is a list of T cell receptor beta chains from one sample in a study of shared clonotypes between healthy human individuals. Here immunoSEQ multiplex PCR was the method, and the copy in TCRdb shows in-frame clones only, minus some. The table lists approximately 500,000 clones, around 73% of them singletons. The source material was PBMCs. The receptors were gathered from a woman between 40 and 55 years old in good health. Some clones in this sample may be carry-over from other donors' samples. CDR3s include the opening cysteine and the closing phenylalanine or tryptophan. A D gene is named only where the DNA matches it firmly. Some rows have no size entry. The others give once, few or many, or a class for an expanded clone.

.	.	TRBV28	TRBJ2-7	CASNQGRRWYEQYF	TGTGCCAGCAACCAGGGAAGGCGTTGGTACGAGCAGTACTTC
.	TRBD1	TRBV2	TRBJ2-3	CASSQGADTQYF	TGTGCCAGCAGTCAGGGGGCAGATACGCAGTATTTT
.	.	TRBV7-9	TRBJ2-7	CASSSTRPYEQYF	TGTGCCAGCAGCTCAACTAGACCCTACGAGCAGTACTTC
few	.	TRBV7-8	TRBJ1-2	CASSPGPNYGYTF	TGTGCCAGCAGCCCGGGACCGAACTATGGCTACACCTTC
.	.	TRBV9	TRBJ2-3	CASSVTGFTDTQYF	TGTGCCAGCAGCGTAACAGGTTTCACAGATACGCAGTATTTT
.	.	TRBV7-2	TRBJ2-2	CASSLDGRNTGELFF	TGTGCCAGCAGCTTAGACGGGAGAAACACCGGGGAGCTGTTTTTT
.	.	TRBV28	TRBJ2-7	CASSLDGRTYEQYF	TGTGCCAGCAGTTTGGACGGAAGAACCTACGAGCAGTACTTC
.	.	TRBV11-2	TRBJ2-1	CASRAPGQRGQPKFF	TGTGCCAGCAGGGCACCGGGACAGCGGGGGCAACCCAAGTTCTTC
few	TRBD2	TRBV25-1	TRBJ2-1	CASSDRTGGPRSYEQFF	TGTGCCAGCAGTGACAGGACGGGAGGGCCCCGTAGCTATGAGCAGTTCTTC
.	.	TRBV7-2	TRBJ2-3	CASSLGGVSTDTQYF	TGTGCCAGCAGCTTAGGCGGAGTAAGCACAGATACGCAGTATTTT
.	.	TRBV10-2	TRBJ2-1	CASRGSFTGGASSYNEQFF	TGCGCCAGCAGGGGCTCTTTTACAGGGGGGGCTAGCTCCTACAATGAGCAGTTCTTC
.	TRBD1	TRBV19	TRBJ2-2	CASSMTGATGELFF	TGTGCCAGTAGTATGACAGGGGCGACCGGGGAGCTGTTTTTT
.	.	TRBV5-1	TRBJ2-7	CASSLKNRDYEQYF	TGCGCCAGCAGCTTGAAGAACAGGGACTACGAGCAGTACTTC
many	TRBD1	TRBV6-6	TRBJ2-7	CASSGQGEGEQYF	TGTGCCAGTTCGGGACAGGGTGAGGGCGAGCAGTACTTC
.	.	TRBV7-9	TRBJ2-2	CAFEGVENTGELFF	TGTGCCTTCGAAGGGGTGGAAAACACCGGGGAGCTGTTTTTT
once	.	TRBV5-4	TRBJ2-7	CASSLAQGGSYEQYF	TGTGCCAGCAGCTTGGCCCAGGGAGGCTCCTACGAGCAGTACTTC
.	.	TRBV7-2	TRBJ1-1	CASSLNGANTEAFF	TGTGCCAGCAGCTTAAACGGGGCGAACACTGAAGCTTTCTTT
.	.	TRBV7-6	TRBJ2-3	CASSSRLDTDTQYF	TGTGCCAGCAGCTCCCGACTAGATACAGATACGCAGTATTTT
.	.	TRBV7-8	TRBJ2-5	CASSSGPLETQYF	TGTGCCAGCAGCTCGGGACCATTAGAGACCCAGTACTTC
.	.	TRBV30	TRBJ1-5	CAWRVGARSNQPQHF	TGTGCCTGGAGGGTTGGGGCACGTAGCAATCAGCCCCAGCATTTT
few	TRBD2	TRBV28	TRBJ2-5	CASSDLSGARREQYF	TGTGCCAGCAGTGACCTTAGCGGGGCCCGGAGGGAGCAGTACTTC
few	TRBD1	TRBV5-1	TRBJ1-1	CASSLGTGIGTEAFF	TGCGCCAGCAGCCTAGGGACAGGGATAGGAACTGAAGCTTTCTTT
.	.	TRBV7-9	TRBJ2-7	CASSLRAEYEQYF	TGTGCCAGCAGCTTAAGGGCAGAGTACGAGCAGTACTTC
.	TRBD2	TRBV6-1	TRBJ2-7	CASKMREGLGYEQYF	TGTGCCAGCAAAATGAGGGAGGGCCTCGGGTACGAGCAGTACTTC
.	.	TRBV29-1	TRBJ1-2	CSVEPATRGYGYTF	TGCAGCGTTGAACCGGCTACGCGCGGCTATGGCTACACCTTC
.	TRBD2	TRBV7-3	TRBJ2-2	CASSLGLAGKTGELFF	TGTGCCAGCAGCTTAGGGCTAGCGGGAAAGACAGGGGAGCTGTTTTTT
many	.	TRBV30	TRBJ1-2	CAWTMDGGGYTF	TGTGCCTGGACCATGGACGGCGGAGGCTACACCTTC
.	.	TRBV28	TRBJ2-2	CASSFRQENTGELFF	TGTGCCAGCAGTTTCCGACAGGAGAACACCGGGGAGCTGTTTTTT
.	.	TRBV7-8	TRBJ2-3	CASSLGANTDTQYF	TGTGCCAGCAGCTTAGGGGCCAACACAGATACGCAGTATTTT